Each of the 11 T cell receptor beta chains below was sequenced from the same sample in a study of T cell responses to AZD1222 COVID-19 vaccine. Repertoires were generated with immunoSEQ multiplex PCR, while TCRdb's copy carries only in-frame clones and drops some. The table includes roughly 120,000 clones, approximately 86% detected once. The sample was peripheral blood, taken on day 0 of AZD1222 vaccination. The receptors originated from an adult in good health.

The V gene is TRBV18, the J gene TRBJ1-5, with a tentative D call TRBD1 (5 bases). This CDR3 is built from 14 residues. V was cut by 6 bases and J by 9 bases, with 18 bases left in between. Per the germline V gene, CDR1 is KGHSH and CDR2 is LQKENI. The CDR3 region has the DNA TGTGCCAGCTCTCTGGGTCCAGATGGGGGGCCCCAGCATTTT. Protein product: CASSLGPDGGPQHF.

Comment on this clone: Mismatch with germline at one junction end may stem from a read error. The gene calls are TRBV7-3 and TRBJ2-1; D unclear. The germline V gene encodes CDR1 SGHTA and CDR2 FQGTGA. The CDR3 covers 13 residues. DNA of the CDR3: TGTGCCAGCAGCTCTTCTACCTACGATGAGCAGTTCTTC. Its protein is CASSSSTYDEQFF.

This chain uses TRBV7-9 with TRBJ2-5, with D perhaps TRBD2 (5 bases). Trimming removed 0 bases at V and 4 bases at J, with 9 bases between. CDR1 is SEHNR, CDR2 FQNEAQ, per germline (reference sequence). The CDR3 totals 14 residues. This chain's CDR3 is CASSLALGRETQYF. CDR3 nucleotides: TGTGCCAGCAGCTTAGCGCTAGGGAGAGAGACCCAGTACTTC.

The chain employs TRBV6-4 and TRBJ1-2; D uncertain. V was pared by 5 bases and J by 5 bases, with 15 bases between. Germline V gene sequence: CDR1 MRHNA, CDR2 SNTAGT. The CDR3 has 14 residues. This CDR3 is CASSPGSGGYGYTF. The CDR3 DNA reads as TGTGCCAGCAGTCCAGGATCCGGAGGGTATGGCTACACCTTC.

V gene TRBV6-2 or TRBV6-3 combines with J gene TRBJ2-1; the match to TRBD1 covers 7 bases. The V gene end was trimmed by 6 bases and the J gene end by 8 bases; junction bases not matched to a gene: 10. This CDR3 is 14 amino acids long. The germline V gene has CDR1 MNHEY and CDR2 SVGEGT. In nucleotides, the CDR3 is TGTGCCAGCAGACCTTTAGGACAGGTCGATGAGCAGTTCTTC. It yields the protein CASRPLGQVDEQFF.

CDR3 DNA sequence: TGTGCCAGCAGTGATTTTTGGATTGAAGCTTTCTTT. This gives the protein CASSDFWIEAFF. The V and J genes are TRBV2 and TRBJ1-1; no firm D call. Trimming left V 3 bases short and J 7 bases short, with 9 bases between. Germline-derived CDR1 and CDR2 are SNHLY and FYNNEI. The CDR3 runs 12 residues.

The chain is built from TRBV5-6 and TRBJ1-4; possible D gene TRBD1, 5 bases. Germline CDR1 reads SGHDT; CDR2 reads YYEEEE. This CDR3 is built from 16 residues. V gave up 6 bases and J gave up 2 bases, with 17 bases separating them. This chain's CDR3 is CASTYGTGLTNEKLFF. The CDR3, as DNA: TGTGCCAGCACCTATGGGACGGGACTCACTAATGAAAAACTGTTTTTT.

The DNA for the CDR3 is TGTGCCAGCAGCCCTACAGTCGGTGGAAGCTCCTATAATTCACCCCTCCACTTT. Translated, it gives CASSPTVGGSSYNSPLHF. This chain joins TRBV9 and TRBJ1-6; D is uncertain. CDR3 size: 18 residues. Trimming stripped 4 bases from V and 0 bases from J, with 17 bases between. Per the germline V gene, CDR1 is SGDLS and CDR2 is YYNGEE.

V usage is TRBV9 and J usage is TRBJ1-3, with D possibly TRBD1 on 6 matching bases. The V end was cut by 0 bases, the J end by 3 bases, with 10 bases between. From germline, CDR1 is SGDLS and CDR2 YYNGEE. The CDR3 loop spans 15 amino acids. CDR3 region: CASSVEGENGNTIYF. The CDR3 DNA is TGTGCCAGCAGCGTAGAGGGGGAAAATGGAAACACCATATATTTT.

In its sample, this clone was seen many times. DNA of the CDR3: TGCGCCAGCAGCGTCTTGGGGAATGAGCAGTTCTTC. Its translation: CASSVLGNEQFF. The gene calls are TRBV5-1 and TRBJ2-1; no definite D call. Trimming left V 4 bases short and J 7 bases short, with 9 bases between. Germline CDR1 SGHRS, CDR2 YFSETQ. The CDR3 is made up of 12 amino acids.

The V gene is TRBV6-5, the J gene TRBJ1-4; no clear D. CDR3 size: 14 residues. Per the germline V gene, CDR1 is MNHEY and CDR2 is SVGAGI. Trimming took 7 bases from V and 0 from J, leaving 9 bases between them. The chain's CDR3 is CASTTSPTNEKLFF. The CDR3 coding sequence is TGTGCCAGCACGACTAGTCCAACTAATGAAAAACTGTTTTTT.